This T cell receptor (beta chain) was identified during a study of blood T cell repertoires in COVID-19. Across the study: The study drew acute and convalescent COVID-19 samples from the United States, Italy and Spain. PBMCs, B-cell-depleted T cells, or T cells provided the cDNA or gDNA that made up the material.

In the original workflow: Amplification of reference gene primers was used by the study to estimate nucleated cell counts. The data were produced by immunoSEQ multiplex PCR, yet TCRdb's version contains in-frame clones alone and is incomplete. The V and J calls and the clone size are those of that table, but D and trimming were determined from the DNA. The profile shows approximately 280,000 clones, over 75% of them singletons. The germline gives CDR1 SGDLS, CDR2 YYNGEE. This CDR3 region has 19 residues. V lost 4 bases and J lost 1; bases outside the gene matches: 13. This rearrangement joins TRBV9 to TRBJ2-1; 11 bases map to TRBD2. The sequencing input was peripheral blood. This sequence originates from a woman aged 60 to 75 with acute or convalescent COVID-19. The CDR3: CASSLGGSGRAFSYNEQFF. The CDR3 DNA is TGTGCCAGCAGCCTCGGGGGTAGCGGGAGGGCCTTTTCCTACAATGAGCAGTTCTTC.